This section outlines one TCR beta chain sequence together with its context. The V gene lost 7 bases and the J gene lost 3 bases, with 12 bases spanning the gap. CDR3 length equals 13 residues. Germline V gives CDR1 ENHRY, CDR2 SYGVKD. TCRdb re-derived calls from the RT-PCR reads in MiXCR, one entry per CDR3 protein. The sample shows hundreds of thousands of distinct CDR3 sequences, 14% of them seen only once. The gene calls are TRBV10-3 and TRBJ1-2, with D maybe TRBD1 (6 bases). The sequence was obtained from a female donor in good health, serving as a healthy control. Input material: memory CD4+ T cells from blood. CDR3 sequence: CAITPGEDYGYTF. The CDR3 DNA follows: TGTGCCATCACCCCAGGGGAGGACTATGGCTACACCTTC.